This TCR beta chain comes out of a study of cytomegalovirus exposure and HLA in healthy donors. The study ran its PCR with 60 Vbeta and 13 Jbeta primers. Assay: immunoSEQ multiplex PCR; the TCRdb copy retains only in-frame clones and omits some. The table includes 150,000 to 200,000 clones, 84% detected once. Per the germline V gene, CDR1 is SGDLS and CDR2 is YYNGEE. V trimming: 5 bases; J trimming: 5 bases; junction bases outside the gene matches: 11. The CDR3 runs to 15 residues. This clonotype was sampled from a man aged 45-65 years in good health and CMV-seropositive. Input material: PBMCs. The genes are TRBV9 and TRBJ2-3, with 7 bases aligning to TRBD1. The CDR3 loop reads CASSPQGNTVDTQYF. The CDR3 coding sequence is TGTGCCAGCAGTCCACAGGGGAACACAGTAGATACGCAGTATTTT.